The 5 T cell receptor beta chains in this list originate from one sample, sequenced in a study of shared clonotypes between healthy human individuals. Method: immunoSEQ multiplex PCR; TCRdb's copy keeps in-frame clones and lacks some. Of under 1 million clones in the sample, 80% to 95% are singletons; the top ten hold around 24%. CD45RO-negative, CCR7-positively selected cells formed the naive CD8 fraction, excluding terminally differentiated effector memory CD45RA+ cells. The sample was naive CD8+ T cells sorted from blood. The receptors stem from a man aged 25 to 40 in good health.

Written as DNA, the CDR3 is TGCGCCAGCAGCCAAGATTCTGGGGGGAGGTGGACCGGGGAGCTGTTTTTT. The encoded protein is CASSQDSGGRWTGELFF. V gene TRBV4-3 combines with J gene TRBJ2-2; weak D call: TRBD2 (6 bases). The germline V gene has CDR1 LGHNA and CDR2 YSLEER. This CDR3 is built from 17 residues. V was clipped by 0 bases and J by 5 bases, with 16 bases between them.

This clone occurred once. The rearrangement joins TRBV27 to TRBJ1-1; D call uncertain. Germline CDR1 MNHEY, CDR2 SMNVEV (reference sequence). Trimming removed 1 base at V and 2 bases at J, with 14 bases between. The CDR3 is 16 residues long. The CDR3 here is CASSLFWGDENTEAFF. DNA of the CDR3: TGTGCCAGCAGTTTATTTTGGGGAGATGAAAACACTGAAGCTTTCTTT.

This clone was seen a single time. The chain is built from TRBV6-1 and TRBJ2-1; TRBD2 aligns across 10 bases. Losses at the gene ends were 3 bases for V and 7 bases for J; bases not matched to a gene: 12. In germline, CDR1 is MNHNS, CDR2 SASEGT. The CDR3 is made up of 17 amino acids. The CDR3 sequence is CASSENISGRLRNEQFF. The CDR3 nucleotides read TGTGCCAGCAGTGAGAACATTAGCGGGAGGTTGAGGAATGAGCAGTTCTTC.

For the CDR3, the DNA is TGTGCCATCAGTGAGGAACAGGGGGGGAACACTGAAGCTTTCTTT. This codes for CAISEEQGGNTEAFF. V and J are TRBV10-3 and TRBJ1-1, with 8 positions matching TRBD1. The ends lost 2 bases at V and 1 base at J; junction bases unmatched: 3. The CDR3 totals 15 residues. The germline CDR1 and CDR2 sequences are ENHRY and SYGVKD.

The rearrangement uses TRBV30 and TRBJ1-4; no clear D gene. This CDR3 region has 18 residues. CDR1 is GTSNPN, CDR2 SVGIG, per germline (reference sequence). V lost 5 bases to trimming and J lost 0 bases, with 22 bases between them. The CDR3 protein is CAWPTSNEDCSTNEKLFF. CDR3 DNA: TGTGCCTGGCCTACTTCTAACGAAGATTGCTCAACTAATGAAAAACTGTTTTTT.